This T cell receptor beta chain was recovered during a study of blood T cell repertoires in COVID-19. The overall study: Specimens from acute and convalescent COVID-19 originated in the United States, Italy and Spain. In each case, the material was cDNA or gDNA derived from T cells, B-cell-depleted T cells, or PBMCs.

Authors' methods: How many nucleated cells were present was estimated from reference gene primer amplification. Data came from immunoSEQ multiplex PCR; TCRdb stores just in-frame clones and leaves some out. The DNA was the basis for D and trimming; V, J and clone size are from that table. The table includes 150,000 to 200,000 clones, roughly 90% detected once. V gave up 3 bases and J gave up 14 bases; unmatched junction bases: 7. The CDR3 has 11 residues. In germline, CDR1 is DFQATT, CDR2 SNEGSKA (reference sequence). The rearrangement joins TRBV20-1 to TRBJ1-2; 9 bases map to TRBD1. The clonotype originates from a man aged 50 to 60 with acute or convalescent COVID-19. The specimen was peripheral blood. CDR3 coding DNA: TGCAGTGCTAGCCTACAGGGGGCATGGACCTTC. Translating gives CSASLQGAWTF.